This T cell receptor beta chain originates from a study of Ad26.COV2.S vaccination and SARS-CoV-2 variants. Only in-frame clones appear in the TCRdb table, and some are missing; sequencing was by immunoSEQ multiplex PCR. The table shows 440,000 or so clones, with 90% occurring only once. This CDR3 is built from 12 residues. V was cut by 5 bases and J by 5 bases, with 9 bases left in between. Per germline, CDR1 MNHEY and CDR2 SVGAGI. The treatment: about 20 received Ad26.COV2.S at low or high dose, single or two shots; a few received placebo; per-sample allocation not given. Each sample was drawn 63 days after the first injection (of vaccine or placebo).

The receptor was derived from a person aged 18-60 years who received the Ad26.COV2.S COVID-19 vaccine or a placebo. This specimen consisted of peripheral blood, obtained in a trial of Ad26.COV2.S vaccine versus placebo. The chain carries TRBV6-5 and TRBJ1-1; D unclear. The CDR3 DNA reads TGTGCCAGCAGTAGACCTGGGACTGAAGCTTTCTTT. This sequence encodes CASSRPGTEAFF.